A single TCR beta chain is shown here with its context. The data derive from a study of CD8 T cells in Susac syndrome. V lost 2 bases, J lost 5 bases, and 13 bases lay in between. CDR1 and CDR2 (germline): SGHNT, YYREEE (reference sequence). This CDR3 comprises 14 residues. RNA amounts of about 0.5 to 1 ug underwent reverse transcription with random hexamers. TCRdb reprocessed the immunoSEQ multiplex PCR reads via MiXCR and lists one record per CDR3 protein. The repertoire holds about 140,000 distinct CDR3 sequences, with roughly 95% as singletons. Sequencing was done on a sample of CD4+ T cells from PBMCs. The sequence came from a human donor with multiple sclerosis. The V call is TRBV5-4, the J call TRBJ1-2; D may be TRBD1 (5 bases). This chain's CDR3 is CASSFTGAKYGYTF. The CDR3 nucleotides read TGTGCCAGCAGCTTCACCGGGGCCAAATATGGCTACACCTTC. Supplemented by reference TRBV5-4 and TRBJ1-2, the full variable domain reads ETGVTQSPTHLIKTRGQQVTLRCSSQSGHNTVSWYQQALGQGPQFIFQYYREEENGRGNFPPRFSGLQFPNYSSELNVNALELDDSALYLCASSFTGAKYGYTFGSGTRLTVV.